The T cell receptor (beta chain) under discussion was sequenced for a study of post-analysis software for immune sequencing data. About the research overall: Relapsing-remitting, secondary progressive and progressive-relapsing forms made up the multiple sclerosis disease courses.

Germline CDR1 is SEHNR and CDR2 is FQNEAQ (reference sequence). The CDR3 consists of 14 residues. The V end was cut by 6 bases, the J end by 9 bases, with 18 bases between. General study findings and limits: When compared against controls, multiple sclerosis patients showed significantly lower normalized Chao1 diversity. Patients had higher frequencies than controls of about 5 TRBV segments, including TRBV5-6, TRBV5-1 and TRBV20-1. F measure clustering grouped samples strongly by preparation batch.

Concerning this clonotype: The target antigen is unknown. This may be a read error, as it is one base from a much larger clone.

Included in the TCR beta cDNA libraries were unique molecular identifiers. MiXCR was run by TCRdb on the PCR reads, yielding one entry per CDR3 protein. This sample has hundreds of thousands of distinct CDR3 sequences, with about 32% found just once. The sample was blood. The receptor was derived from a girl aged 10-17 years with multiple sclerosis. This chain uses TRBV7-9 with TRBJ2-1; D possibly corresponds to TRBD1 (6 bases). CDR3 sequence (DNA): TGTGCCAGCAGACGCCGCCTCAGGGGCGCTGAGCAGTTCTTC. This gives the protein CASRRRLRGAEQFF.